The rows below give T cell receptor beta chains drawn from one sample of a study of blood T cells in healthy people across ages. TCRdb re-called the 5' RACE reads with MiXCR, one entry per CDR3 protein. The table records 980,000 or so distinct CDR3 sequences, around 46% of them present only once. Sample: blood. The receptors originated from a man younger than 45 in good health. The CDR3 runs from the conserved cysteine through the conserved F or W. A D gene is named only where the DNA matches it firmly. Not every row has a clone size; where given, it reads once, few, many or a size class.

CDR3nt: TGCAGTGCTACGGGACAGGGGGCTTCTAATGAAAAACTGTTTTTT; CDR3aa: CSATGQGASNEKLFF; d_gene: TRBD1; v_gene: TRBV20-1; j_gene: TRBJ1-4; abundance: .
CDR3nt: TGCGCCAGCAGCTTGGGGGACGGGGATGAAAAACTGTTTTTT; CDR3aa: CASSLGDGDEKLFF; d_gene: .; v_gene: TRBV5-1; j_gene: TRBJ1-4; abundance: .
CDR3nt: TGTGCCACCGAGGACAGGTCGGACTATGGCTACACCTTC; CDR3aa: CATEDRSDYGYTF; d_gene: TRBD1; v_gene: TRBV28; j_gene: TRBJ1-2; abundance: few
CDR3nt: TGTGCCAGCAGCCCGACAGTCTACGAGCAGTACTTC; CDR3aa: CASSPTVYEQYF; d_gene: .; v_gene: TRBV18; j_gene: TRBJ2-7; abundance: many
CDR3nt: TGTGCCAGCAGTCGGGTCTCGGGGGGGCAACCAGAGACCCAGTACTTC; CDR3aa: CASSRVSGGQPETQYF; d_gene: TRBD2; v_gene: TRBV6-5; j_gene: TRBJ2-5; abundance: few
CDR3nt: TGTGCCAGCAGCTTTGGACTAGCTGAAAATGAGCAGTTCTTC; CDR3aa: CASSFGLAENEQFF; d_gene: TRBD2; v_gene: TRBV7-9; j_gene: TRBJ2-1; abundance: .
CDR3nt: TGTGCCAGTAGTCAACCGGATGACAGGTCGGACTACGAGCAGTACTTC; CDR3aa: CASSQPDDRSDYEQYF; d_gene: .; v_gene: TRBV19; j_gene: TRBJ2-7; abundance: few
CDR3nt: TGTGCCAGCAGCCAAGATTACGAGGGACAGGGAGTAGAGACCCAGTACTTC; CDR3aa: CASSQDYEGQGVETQYF; d_gene: TRBD1; v_gene: TRBV4-2; j_gene: TRBJ2-5; abundance: .
CDR3nt: TGCAGTGCGCCGAGGTCTAGGGGGGTCAGGTCTGGTACGCAGTATTTT; CDR3aa: CSAPRSRGVRSGTQYF; d_gene: .; v_gene: TRBV20-1; j_gene: TRBJ2-3; abundance: .
CDR3nt: TGTGCCAGCAGCGACACCGGGACAGGGGCCTTAATGCAGTATTTT; CDR3aa: CASSDTGTGALMQYF; d_gene: TRBD1; v_gene: TRBV6-2/TRBV6-3; j_gene: TRBJ2-3; abundance: .
CDR3nt: TGCGCCAGCAGCTTCGGGACTAGCGTCCACAATGAGCAGTTCTTC; CDR3aa: CASSFGTSVHNEQFF; d_gene: TRBD2; v_gene: TRBV5-1; j_gene: TRBJ2-1; abundance: .
CDR3nt: TGTGCCAGCTCACCAGAGGCCCTAGCACACTATGGCTACACCTTC; CDR3aa: CASSPEALAHYGYTF; d_gene: .; v_gene: TRBV18; j_gene: TRBJ1-2; abundance: .
CDR3nt: TGTGCCAGCAGCTTTGCGGGGAGGTCAGATACGCAGTATTTT; CDR3aa: CASSFAGRSDTQYF; d_gene: .; v_gene: TRBV7-2; j_gene: TRBJ2-3; abundance: few
CDR3nt: TGTGCCAGCAGTTCCGGGGAGGTCCCTGTAAATGAAAAACTGTTTTTT; CDR3aa: CASSSGEVPVNEKLFF; d_gene: .; v_gene: TRBV6-5; j_gene: TRBJ1-4; abundance: .
CDR3nt: TGTGCCATAGGGGGGCGCGAGCAGTTCTTC; CDR3aa: CAIGGREQFF; d_gene: .; v_gene: TRBV10-3; j_gene: TRBJ2-1; abundance: .
CDR3nt: TGTGCCACCAGTGATGGCCAAGGACCGCTTGTCAATGAGCAGTTCTTC; CDR3aa: CATSDGQGPLVNEQFF; d_gene: .; v_gene: TRBV24-1; j_gene: TRBJ2-1; abundance: few
CDR3nt: TGTGCCAGCAGTTACCGGACTAGCGGGAGGACCTCCTACGAGCAGTACTTC; CDR3aa: CASSYRTSGRTSYEQYF; d_gene: TRBD2; v_gene: TRBV6-5; j_gene: TRBJ2-7; abundance: .
CDR3nt: TGTGCCAGCAGTTTAAGGGGGCCAACTGAAAAACTGTTTTTT; CDR3aa: CASSLRGPTEKLFF; d_gene: TRBD1; v_gene: TRBV28; j_gene: TRBJ1-4; abundance: .
CDR3nt: TGTGCCAGCAGCTTAGCTCCAGTCCTCGGCGAGCAGTACTTC; CDR3aa: CASSLAPVLGEQYF; d_gene: .; v_gene: TRBV7-3; j_gene: TRBJ2-7; abundance: .
CDR3nt: TGTGCCAGCAGGTGGACAGGGGGACCAGATACGCAGTATTTT; CDR3aa: CASRWTGGPDTQYF; d_gene: TRBD1; v_gene: TRBV27; j_gene: TRBJ2-3; abundance: few
CDR3nt: TGTGCCAGCAGGCTAGGACAGGCCTTAGGAGGCTACACCTTC; CDR3aa: CASRLGQALGGYTF; d_gene: TRBD1; v_gene: TRBV7-9; j_gene: TRBJ1-2; abundance: .
CDR3nt: TGTGCCAGCACCGAGTCCGGGGGGATAAGCTACGAGCAGTACTTC; CDR3aa: CASTESGGISYEQYF; d_gene: TRBD2; v_gene: TRBV28; j_gene: TRBJ2-7; abundance: .
CDR3nt: TGTGCCAGCAGTGACATCACCTCAGGTGGCTACACCTTC; CDR3aa: CASSDITSGGYTF; d_gene: .; v_gene: TRBV6-1; j_gene: TRBJ1-2; abundance: few
CDR3nt: TGTGCCAGCAGCCCCAGGGGTAGCGGACGCACAGATACGCAGTATTTT; CDR3aa: CASSPRGSGRTDTQYF; d_gene: .; v_gene: TRBV3-1; j_gene: TRBJ2-3; abundance: .
CDR3nt: TGTGCCAGCAGCTCCACACGGGGCCTCTCCTACAATGAGCAGTTCTTC; CDR3aa: CASSSTRGLSYNEQFF; d_gene: .; v_gene: TRBV11-3; j_gene: TRBJ2-1; abundance: .
CDR3nt: TGTGCCAGCAGCCGCCAGGGGAGTGGTTCACCCCTCCACTTT; CDR3aa: CASSRQGSGSPLHF; d_gene: .; v_gene: TRBV9; j_gene: TRBJ1-6; abundance: .
CDR3nt: TGTGCCAGCAGCTACACGCAGGGGCCTTTCTACGAGCAGTACTTC; CDR3aa: CASSYTQGPFYEQYF; d_gene: .; v_gene: TRBV7-9; j_gene: TRBJ2-7; abundance: many